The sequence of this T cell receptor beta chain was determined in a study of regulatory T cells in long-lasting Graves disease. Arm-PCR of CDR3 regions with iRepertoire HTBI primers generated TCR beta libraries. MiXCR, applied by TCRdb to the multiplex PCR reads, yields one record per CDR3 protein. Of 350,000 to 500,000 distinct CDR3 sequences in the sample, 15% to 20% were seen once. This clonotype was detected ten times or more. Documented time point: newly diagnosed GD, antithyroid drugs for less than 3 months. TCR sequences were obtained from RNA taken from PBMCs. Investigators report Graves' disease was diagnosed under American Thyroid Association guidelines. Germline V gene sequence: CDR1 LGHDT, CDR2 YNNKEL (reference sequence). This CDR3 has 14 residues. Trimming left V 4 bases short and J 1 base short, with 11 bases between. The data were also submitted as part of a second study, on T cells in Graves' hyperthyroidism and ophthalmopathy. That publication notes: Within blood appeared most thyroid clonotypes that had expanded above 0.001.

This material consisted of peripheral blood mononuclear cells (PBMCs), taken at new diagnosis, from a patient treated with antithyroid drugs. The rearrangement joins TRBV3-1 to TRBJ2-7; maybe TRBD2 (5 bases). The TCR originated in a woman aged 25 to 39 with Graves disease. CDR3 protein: CASSRVGESYEQYF. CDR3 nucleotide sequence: TGTGCCAGCAGCCGGGTCGGGGAGTCCTACGAGCAGTACTTC.